The rows below give T cell receptor beta chains drawn from one sample of a study of naive and memory T cell subsets. A single record per CDR3 protein comes from TCRdb applying MiXCR to the UMI-ligation and nested PCR reads. The sample shows under 150,000 distinct CDR3 sequences, under 25% of them seen only once. The sequencing input was naive CD8+ T cells from blood. The receptors derive from a human donor in good health. CDR3s include the opening cysteine and the closing phenylalanine or tryptophan. D genes are given only for firm matches. Some rows mark clone size as missing; the rest say once, few, many or name a class of expanded clone.

D | J | V | size | CDR3 | DNA
TRBD1 | TRBJ2-7 | TRBV6-5 | few | CASSHGQGWSYEQYF | TGTGCCAGCAGCCACGGACAGGGGTGGTCCTACGAGCAGTACTTC
NA | TRBJ2-3 | TRBV9 | NA | CASSPSGGGDTQYF | TGTGCCAGCAGCCCCTCCGGGGGAGGAGATACGCAGTATTTT
NA | TRBJ2-7 | TRBV20-1 | few | CSARDSGTTTVYEQYF | TGCAGTGCTAGAGATTCCGGGACAACGACTGTGTACGAGCAGTACTTC
NA | TRBJ2-1 | TRBV7-3 | NA | CASSLYGSSYNEQFF | TGTGCCAGCAGCTTATACGGGAGTTCCTACAATGAGCAGTTCTTC
NA | TRBJ2-1 | TRBV11-2 | few | CASSPRTSYNEQFF | TGTGCCAGCAGCCCCCGGACATCTTACAATGAGCAGTTCTTC
NA | TRBJ2-7 | TRBV2 | NA | CASRSSGEGEQYF | TGTGCCAGCAGGTCTTCAGGAGAAGGCGAGCAGTACTTC
TRBD2 | TRBJ2-2 | TRBV12-3/TRBV12-4 | NA | CASSFAGGIAGELFF | TGTGCCAGCAGTTTTGCGGGGGGTATAGCCGGGGAGCTGTTTTTT
NA | TRBJ2-1 | TRBV6-5 | NA | CASRPWGQGVSNEQFF | TGTGCCAGCAGGCCTTGGGGGCAGGGAGTGTCCAATGAGCAGTTCTTC
TRBD1 | TRBJ2-7 | TRBV29-1 | NA | CSVESGQGAREQYF | TGCAGCGTCGAAAGTGGACAGGGGGCTAGGGAGCAGTACTTC
TRBD1 | TRBJ2-3 | TRBV6-5 | few | CASSYEGASTDTQYF | TGTGCCAGCAGTTACGAGGGGGCTTCCACAGATACGCAGTATTTT
NA | TRBJ2-4 | TRBV5-1 | few | CASSLEPAENIQYF | TGCGCCAGCAGCTTGGAGCCAGCAGAAAACATTCAGTACTTC
NA | TRBJ2-1 | TRBV15 | NA | CATEGFTNEQFF | TGTGCCACCGAGGGATTTACCAATGAGCAGTTCTTC
NA | TRBJ2-7 | TRBV10-3 | NA | CAISDADGKYEQYF | TGTGCCATCAGTGATGCGGATGGCAAGTACGAGCAGTACTTC
TRBD1 | TRBJ2-3 | TRBV27 | few | CASSTIETGGDEDTQYF | TGTGCCAGCAGTACCATAGAGACAGGGGGGGACGAAGATACGCAGTATTTT
TRBD2 | TRBJ2-1 | TRBV9 | few | CASSLGVGGDEQFF | TGTGCCAGCAGCCTGGGGGTTGGGGGGGATGAGCAGTTCTTC
TRBD1 | TRBJ2-1 | TRBV11-3 | NA | CASSFQGVMDEQFF | TGTGCCAGCAGCTTCCAGGGGGTTATGGATGAGCAGTTCTTC
TRBD2 | TRBJ2-2 | TRBV9 | NA | CASSVGVAGSTGELFF | TGTGCCAGCAGCGTAGGGGTAGCGGGGTCCACCGGGGAGCTGTTTTTT
NA | TRBJ2-7 | TRBV6-5 | NA | CASSYSEDGTYEQYF | TGTGCCAGCAGTTACTCGGAGGACGGGACCTACGAGCAGTACTTC
NA | TRBJ2-5 | TRBV6-5 | once | CASSFRRAEQETQYF | TGTGCCAGCAGCTTTCGAAGGGCAGAACAAGAGACCCAGTACTTC
TRBD1 | TRBJ2-1 | TRBV11-2 | NA | CASSSRMTGGIEQFF | TGTGCCAGCAGCTCCCGGATGACAGGGGGCATTGAGCAGTTCTTC
NA | TRBJ1-1 | TRBV6-6 | few | CASSYSGAGNTEAFF | TGTGCCAGCAGTTACTCTGGGGCAGGGAACACTGAAGCTTTCTTT
NA | TRBJ1-2 | TRBV12-3/TRBV12-4 | NA | CASSPGDSYGYTF | TGTGCCAGCAGTCCGGGGGATTCCTATGGCTACACCTTC
NA | TRBJ1-1 | TRBV7-9 | many | CASSLALGRNTEAFF | TGTGCCAGCAGCTTAGCGCTGGGTCGGAACACTGAAGCTTTCTTT
NA | TRBJ2-2 | TRBV13 | many | CASHEIANTGELFF | TGTGCCAGCCACGAGATTGCGAACACCGGGGAGCTGTTTTTT
TRBD2 | TRBJ2-1 | TRBV5-6 | NA | CASSIKTSGSSNEQFF | TGTGCCAGCAGTATTAAGACTAGCGGGAGTTCCAATGAGCAGTTCTTC
NA | TRBJ2-2 | TRBV27 | few | CASREGTGELFF | TGTGCCAGCAGGGAGGGGACCGGGGAGCTGTTTTTT
NA | TRBJ2-7 | TRBV20-1 | NA | CSASKSGSSYEQYF | TGCAGTGCTAGTAAAAGCGGGTCCTCCTACGAGCAGTACTTC
TRBD2 | TRBJ2-1 | TRBV27 | NA | CASRLAGEGHEQFF | TGTGCCAGCAGACTAGCGGGAGAAGGGCATGAGCAGTTCTTC